This T cell receptor (beta chain) came from a study of response to subunit inactivated influenza vaccine. Study-wide results and caveats: New T cells are recruited in small numbers by each seasonal influenza vaccination, according to the authors' suggestion.

Germline V gives CDR1 SEHNR, CDR2 FQNEAQ (reference sequence). Trimming pared 0 bases from V and 0 bases from J, leaving 6 bases between. CDR3 size: 15 residues. This clonotype appeared many times. Its antigen is as yet unknown. MiXCR was run by TCRdb on the RT-PCR reads, yielding one entry per CDR3 protein. The sample includes 500,000 to 600,000 distinct CDR3 sequences, roughly 8.2% of them seen just once. Material: PBMCs from blood, obtained less than 30 months after vaccination. This clonotype was sampled from a man between 50 and 75 years old who received an inactivated influenza vaccine. This chain joins TRBV7-9 and TRBJ1-5; no firm D call. The CDR3 loop reads CASSLASNSNQPQHF. DNA for the CDR3: TGTGCCAGCAGCTTAGCGTCCAATAGCAATCAGCCCCAGCATTTT.